The 31 T cell receptor beta chains reported below all come from one sample, sequenced in a study of blood T cell repertoires in COVID-19. The data were produced by immunoSEQ multiplex PCR, yet TCRdb's version contains in-frame clones alone and is incomplete. The top ten hold roughly a tenth of the sample, which has under 300,000 clones, 83% seen once. Sequencing used peripheral blood. The receptors come from a woman between 45 and 60 years old who had recovered from COVID-19.

The chain joins TRBV6-2 or TRBV6-3 to TRBJ2-3, with TRBD2 matching over 12 bases. Germline assignment: CDR1 MNHEY and CDR2 SVGEGT. CDR3 length: 17 residues. With 0 bases clipped from V and 3 bases from J, the junction kept 4 bases outside the gene matches. CDR3 sequence (DNA): TGTGCCAGCAGTTACTCTCCTAGCGGGGGGGTGACAGATACGCAGTATTTT. Translated, it gives CASSYSPSGGVTDTQYF.

This clone appeared a few times. V usage is TRBV5-1 and J usage is TRBJ2-1, with TRBD2 matching 11 bases. The ends lost 0 bases at V and 8 bases at J; junction bases unmatched: 13. Germline CDR1 reads SGHRS; CDR2 reads YFSETQ. The CDR3 length is 18 residues. The CDR3 region has the DNA TGCGCCAGCAGCTTGGGGGGTAGCGGGAGGGGCCCCCTCCATGAGCAGTTCTTC. This sequence encodes CASSLGGSGRGPLHEQFF. Supplemented by reference TRBV5-1 and TRBJ2-1, the full variable domain reads KAGVTQTPRYLIKTRGQQVTLSCSPISGHRSVSWYQQTPGQGLQFLFEYFSETQRNKGNFPGRFSGRQFSNSRSEMNVSTLELGDSALYLCASSLGGSGRGPLHEQFFGPGTRLTVL.

The chain employs TRBV3-1 (or the pseudogene TRBV3-2) and TRBJ1-4, with 12 bases fitting TRBD1. Germline lookup yields CDR1 LGHDT and CDR2 YNNKEL (reference sequence). Trimming at V came to 0 bases and at J to 4 bases, leaving 12 bases not matched to a gene. The CDR3 runs to 20 residues. CDR3 nucleotide sequence: TGTGCCAGCAGCCAAGATCTTCGCCGGGACAGGGGGCCGGGTAATGAAAAACTGTTTTTT. As protein: CASSQDLRRDRGPGNEKLFF.

The CDR3 region has the DNA TGTGCCAGCAGTGGGGAGAGGAATTCTGAGCAGTACTTC. Its protein product is CASSGERNSEQYF. This chain joins TRBV2 and TRBJ2-7; TRBD2 is a possible D gene (5 bases). Germline V CDR1 and CDR2: SNHLY, FYNNEI. The length of the CDR3 is 13 residues. The V end was cut by 4 bases, the J end by 7 bases, with 14 bases between.

The rearrangement joins TRBV4-3 to TRBJ2-3, with TRBD1 matching over 7 bases. Trimming took 0 bases from V and 3 from J; bases not matched to a gene: 3. Germline V gene data show CDR1 as LGHNA and CDR2 as YSLEER. The CDR3 runs 15 residues. As DNA, the CDR3 is TGCGCCAGCAGCCAAGAGGGACAGTTTACAGATACGCAGTATTTT. The encoded protein is CASSQEGQFTDTQYF.

J is TRBJ2-3 and V is TRBV6-4, with 7 bases aligning to TRBD2. The germline V gene has CDR1 MRHNA and CDR2 SNTAGT. The J segment lost 0 bases and the V segment lost 3 bases, leaving 3 bases of the junction unmatched. This CDR3 is 15 amino acids long. For the CDR3, the DNA is TGTGCCAGCAGTGAAGGTAGCGGGAGCACAGATACGCAGTATTTT. This codes for CASSEGSGSTDTQYF.

This chain joins TRBV9 and TRBJ2-4, with 7 bases matching TRBD1. The V gene end was trimmed by 3 bases and the J gene end by 4 bases; junction bases not matched to a gene: 1. The germline V gene encodes CDR1 SGDLS and CDR2 YYNGEE. The CDR3 spans 13 residues. In DNA form, the CDR3 reads TGTGCCAGCAGCGAGGGACAGAAAAACATTCAGTACTTC. It specifies CASSEGQKNIQYF.

V gene TRBV15 combines with J gene TRBJ2-7, with D tentatively TRBD1 (5 bases). The CDR3 loop spans 12 amino acids. Germline V CDR1 and CDR2: LNHNV, YYDKDF (reference sequence). Trimming left V 3 bases short and J 8 bases short, with 11 bases between. CDR3 in DNA: TGTGCCACCAGCAGGCCCAGGGATAAGCAGTACTTC. Its translation: CATSRPRDKQYF.

J is TRBJ2-1 and V is TRBV7-9; D is ambiguous. The ends were cut back, 7 bases at V and 2 bases at J, with 15 bases in the middle. This CDR3 has 15 amino acids. Germline-derived CDR1 and CDR2 are SEHNR and FQNEAQ (reference sequence). The CDR3 region is CASTPGASTYNEQFF. In nucleotides, the CDR3 is TGTGCCAGCACCCCCGGAGCGAGTACCTACAATGAGCAGTTCTTC.

The rearrangement joins TRBV3-1 (or the pseudogene TRBV3-2) to TRBJ2-7, with 9 bases aligning to TRBD2. V lost 0 bases to trimming and J lost 0 bases; unmatched junction nucleotides: 9. Germline assignment: CDR1 LGHDT and CDR2 YNNKEL (reference sequence). The CDR3 is 18 amino acids. The DNA of the CDR3 is TGTGCCAGCAGCCAAGATCCCGCTAGCGGGGCCTACTCCTACGAGCAGTACTTC. Amino acid sequence: CASSQDPASGAYSYEQYF.

The J gene is TRBJ1-1, the V gene TRBV6-2 or TRBV6-3; 7 bases are shared with TRBD1. The CDR3 runs to 17 residues. V lost 6 bases, J lost 1 base, and 14 bases stayed unmatched. Germline V gene lookup returns CDR1 MNHEY and CDR2 SVGEGT. CDR3 in DNA: TGTGCCAGCAGCCCCGGGACAGACAAGCAAGGGAACACTGAAGCTTTCTTT. It yields the protein CASSPGTDKQGNTEAFF.

The V call is TRBV7-9, the J call TRBJ1-4; D might be TRBD1 (6 bases). V was shortened by 3 bases and J by 4 bases, with 9 bases between the two germline ends. Per germline, CDR1 SEHNR and CDR2 FQNEAQ (reference sequence). The CDR3 runs to 14 residues. The chain's CDR3 is CASSLNRDNEKLFF. The CDR3 DNA reads TGTGCCAGCAGCTTGAACAGGGATAATGAAAAACTGTTTTTT.

The chain uses TRBV2 and TRBJ1-5; D not resolved. This CDR3 is built from 15 residues. Germline V gives CDR1 SNHLY, CDR2 FYNNEI. Trimming took off 0 bases at V and 1 base at J, with 7 bases between the two ends. The CDR3 sequence is CASSEAGASNQPQHF. CDR3 coding DNA: TGTGCCAGCAGTGAAGCGGGCGCGAGCAATCAGCCCCAGCATTTT.

The V and J genes are TRBV5-6 and TRBJ2-2; D ambiguous. Germline V gene sequence: CDR1 SGHDT, CDR2 YYEEEE. The germline V and J ends were trimmed by 0 bases and 1 base, with 7 bases remaining between them. This CDR3 has 15 residues. In DNA, the CDR3 is TGTGCCAGCAGCTTGGGGGCAGGGAACACCGGGGAGCTGTTTTTT. Protein sequence: CASSLGAGNTGELFF.

This chain joins TRBV27 and TRBJ2-1, with a weak D call TRBD1 (6 bases). The CDR3 consists of 14 residues. Germline loops: CDR1 MNHEY, CDR2 SMNVEV (reference sequence). Deletions cut 0 bases from V and 8 bases from J, with 11 bases between. CDR3 nucleotide sequence: TGTGCCAGCAGTTTATCGCGGTGGGGGCATGAGCAGTTCTTC. Its translation is CASSLSRWGHEQFF.

This clone was observed a single time. The J gene is TRBJ2-7, the V gene TRBV18, with 8 bases identical to TRBD2. Germline V lookup: CDR1 KGHSH, CDR2 LQKENI. This CDR3 is built from 15 residues. Trimming took 1 base from V and 1 from J; bases not matched to a gene: 3. The CDR3 is CASSPRVAGSYEQYF. Here the CDR3 DNA reads TGTGCCAGCTCACCACGAGTAGCGGGGTCCTACGAGCAGTACTTC.

The V gene is TRBV6-5, the J gene TRBJ2-3; D remains ambiguous. Trimming shortened V by 7 bases and J by 5 bases, and 19 bases separated the two germline ends. Germline lookup yields CDR1 MNHEY and CDR2 SVGAGI. This CDR3 region has 15 residues. In DNA, the CDR3 is TGTGCCAGCACCGACTCGCTCCAGCGCTTAGATACGCAGTATTTT. This sequence encodes CASTDSLQRLDTQYF.

This chain uses TRBV28 with TRBJ2-3; TRBD2 matches 8 bases. Germline CDR1 and CDR2: MDHEN and SYDVKM. The trim removed 6 bases at V and 2 bases at J, leaving 7 bases unmatched. This CDR3 is 15 amino acids long. CDR3 residues: CASRSAGANTDTQYF. The CDR3 DNA sequence: TGTGCCAGCAGGTCAGCGGGAGCGAACACAGATACGCAGTATTTT. Full variable domain (remainder filled in from reference TRBV28 and TRBJ2-3): DVKVTQSSRYLVKRTGEKVFLECVQDMDHENMFWYRQDPGLGLRLIYFSYDVKMKEKGDIPEGYSVSREKKERFSLILESASTNQTSMYLCASRSAGANTDTQYFGPGTRLTVL.

V usage is TRBV7-8 and J usage is TRBJ1-2, with TRBD1 matching over 7 bases. The CDR3 spans 14 residues. From germline, CDR1 is SGHVS and CDR2 FQNEAQ. Losses at the gene ends were 2 bases for V and 6 bases for J; bases not matched to a gene: 6. Here the CDR3 reads CASSLLGGSDGYTF. CDR3 coding DNA: TGTGCCAGCAGCTTATTAGGGGGCTCGGATGGCTACACCTTC.

This clone was counted a few times. The CDR3 loop is CASSPSGSGETQYF. Here the CDR3 DNA reads TGTGCCAGCAGCCCGAGCGGGAGTGGAGAGACCCAGTACTTC. The V and J genes are TRBV5-8 and TRBJ2-5, with 8 bases matching TRBD2. This CDR3 is built from 14 residues. V gave up 4 bases and J gave up 4 bases; unmatched junction bases: 6. CDR1 is SGHTS, CDR2 YDEGEE, per germline.

The chain has TRBV5-1 and TRBJ2-4; D is perhaps TRBD2 (5 bases). Germline assignment: CDR1 SGHRS and CDR2 YFSETQ. This CDR3 has 14 amino acids. V was clipped by 2 bases and J by 0 bases, with 6 bases between them. The CDR3 DNA reads as TGCGCCAGCAGCTTAGAGGGAGCCAAAAACATTCAGTACTTC. Translation: CASSLEGAKNIQYF.

This clone was counted a few times. This chain uses TRBV5-4 with TRBJ2-1, with D possibly being TRBD2 (7 bases). Germline V gene data show CDR1 as SGHNT and CDR2 as YYREEE (reference sequence). The CDR3 extends over 16 amino acids. V lost 2 bases, J lost 2 bases, and 14 bases lay in between. DNA for the CDR3: TGTGCCAGCAGCTTACGAGGGGGGGACCCCTACAATGAGCAGTTCTTC. It specifies CASSLRGGDPYNEQFF.

J is TRBJ1-3 and V is TRBV4-1; tentative D call: TRBD1 (6 bases). There are 16 residues in the CDR3. From germline, CDR1 is MGHRA and CDR2 YSYEKL. Between the trimmed V and J ends, which lost 0 bases and 2 bases, there was a span of 11 bases. The CDR3 protein is CASSQEDRLPGNTIYF. DNA for the CDR3: TGCGCCAGCAGCCAAGAGGACAGACTACCTGGAAACACCATATATTTT.

The gene calls are TRBV18 and TRBJ2-7; 9 bases match TRBD1. Germline V lookup: CDR1 KGHSH, CDR2 LQKENI. This CDR3 has 15 residues. With V trimmed by 3 bases and J by 2 bases, 5 bases remained unmatched. CDR3 loop: CASSPTRTGAYEQYF. The DNA of the CDR3 is TGTGCCAGCTCACCGACACGGACAGGGGCCTACGAGCAGTACTTC.

This chain connects TRBV6-6 to TRBJ1-3; D is unresolved. CDR1 is MNHNY and CDR2 is SVGAGI in the germline V gene (reference sequence). V was shortened by 2 bases and J by 4 bases, with 9 bases between the two germline ends. This CDR3 contains 14 residues. CDR3 sequence: CASSYSGRGNTIYF. DNA of the CDR3: TGTGCCAGCAGTTACAGCGGAAGGGGAAACACCATATATTTT.

The gene calls are TRBV6-5 and TRBJ1-1, with D uncertain. CDR3 length: 14 amino acids. Per the germline V gene, CDR1 is MNHEY and CDR2 is SVGAGI. The ends were cut back, 2 bases at V and 1 base at J, with 8 bases in the middle. DNA for the CDR3: TGTGCCAGCAGTTACGGGCCCCGGAACACTGAAGCTTTCTTT. It codes for CASSYGPRNTEAFF.

CDR3 nucleotide sequence: TGTGCCAGTAGTAGACCCTTCGGCGGGGAAGAGACCCAGTACTTC. The encoded protein is CASSRPFGGEETQYF. The chain links TRBV19 to TRBJ2-5; TRBD2 might be the D (6 bases). The V gene lost 4 bases and the J gene lost 3 bases, with 15 bases spanning the gap. This CDR3 has 15 residues. Per the germline V gene, CDR1 is LNHDA and CDR2 is SQIVND (reference sequence).

V usage is TRBV3-1 (or the pseudogene TRBV3-2) and J usage is TRBJ2-2, with 10 positions matching TRBD2. V lost 0 bases and J lost 4; bases outside the gene matches: 8. This CDR3 is 18 amino acids long. CDR1 is LGHDT, CDR2 YNNKEL, per germline (reference sequence). The CDR3: CASSQDPSSGRITGELFF. The CDR3 region has the DNA TGTGCCAGCAGCCAAGATCCCTCTAGCGGGAGAATCACCGGGGAGCTGTTTTTT.

The gene calls are TRBV7-9 and TRBJ1-2; TRBD1 might be the D (5 bases). V lost 5 bases, J lost 5 bases, and 12 bases lay in between. In germline, CDR1 is SEHNR, CDR2 FQNEAQ (reference sequence). The CDR3 contains 13 residues. The CDR3 region is CASSVGGLYGYTF. CDR3 in DNA: TGTGCCAGCAGCGTGGGGGGTCTATATGGCTACACCTTC.

This clone was counted ten times or more. The chain uses TRBV28 and TRBJ1-4; 10 bases fit TRBD1. The CDR3 is 17 residues long. J was trimmed by 4 bases and V by 6 bases; bases with no gene match: 11. Per the germline V gene, CDR1 is MDHEN and CDR2 is SYDVKM. The CDR3 DNA follows: TGTGCCAGCAGGGAGACAGGGGGCGCGAGGGGTAATGAAAAACTGTTTTTT. It specifies CASRETGGARGNEKLFF.

The rearrangement uses TRBV3-1 (or the pseudogene TRBV3-2) and TRBJ2-5; 8 bases align to TRBD1. V lost 3 bases to trimming and J lost 5 bases; unmatched junction nucleotides: 5. Germline-derived CDR1 and CDR2 are LGHDT and YNNKEL (reference sequence). The CDR3 totals 14 residues. The CDR3 spells CASSHQGARETQYF. In DNA form, the CDR3 reads TGTGCCAGCAGCCATCAGGGGGCAAGGGAGACCCAGTACTTC.